Shown below are 22 T cell receptor beta chains from a single sample sequenced in a study of T cell changes during pregnancy in multiple sclerosis. Data came from immunoSEQ multiplex PCR; TCRdb stores just in-frame clones and leaves some out. The profile covers 95,000 to 100,000 clones, with 75% to 95% appearing a single time and approximately 3.4% taken by the ten largest. The starting material was peripheral blood, obtained in the second trimester of pregnancy. The receptors stem from a female donor with multiple sclerosis, enrolled in a pregnancy study.

This chain joins TRBV6-5 and TRBJ2-7, with a tentative D call TRBD2 (6 bases). Between the trimmed V and J ends, which lost 4 bases and 6 bases, there was a span of 13 bases. The germline V gene has CDR1 MNHEY and CDR2 SVGAGI. The CDR3 is 13 residues long. This CDR3 is CASSSPGTGEQYF. CDR3 bases: TGTGCCAGCAGTTCCCCAGGGACTGGCGAGCAGTACTTC.

The CDR3 nucleotides read TGTGCCAGCAGCGCGACCAGGGATACCTACGAGCAGTACTTC. Translating gives CASSATRDTYEQYF. The rearrangement links TRBV21-1 to TRBJ2-7; the table calls TRBD1, which could not be checked here. TRBV21-1 is given as a pseudogene. The CDR3 is 14 amino acids.

V is TRBV27 and J is TRBJ1-1, with a tentative D call TRBD1 (5 bases). The CDR3 totals 15 residues. The V and J ends lost 5 bases and 5 bases respectively, with 18 bases between them. Germline-derived CDR1 and CDR2 are MNHEY and SMNVEV (reference sequence). This CDR3 is CASSPSAWGGTEAFF. DNA for the CDR3: TGTGCCAGCAGTCCCTCGGCCTGGGGGGGAACTGAAGCTTTCTTT.

To note about this clone: Other DNA sequences from this sample encode an identical CDR3 as well. The chain couples TRBV30 to TRBJ2-7; TRBD1 aligns across 10 bases. The germline V gene encodes CDR1 GTSNPN and CDR2 SVGIG (reference sequence). The length of the CDR3 is 13 residues. Trimming cost V 4 bases and J 6 bases; bases outside gene matches: 6. DNA of the CDR3: TGTGCCTGGACCATGGGACAGGGGCGCGAGCAGTACTTC. Its protein is CAWTMGQGREQYF.

The sample holds one count of this clone. This chain uses TRBV28 with TRBJ2-1; 11 positions agree with TRBD1. The CDR3 contains 15 residues. Germline CDR1 reads MDHEN; CDR2 reads SYDVKM. V lost 6 bases, J lost 7 bases, and 8 bases stayed unmatched. Here the CDR3 reads CASRDGTGGFNEQFF. The CDR3 region has the DNA TGTGCCAGCAGGGACGGGACAGGGGGTTTTAATGAGCAGTTCTTC. Looking up the rest from reference TRBV28 and TRBJ2-1 gives the full variable domain: DVKVTQSSRYLVKRTGEKVFLECVQDMDHENMFWYRQDPGLGLRLIYFSYDVKMKEKGDIPEGYSVSREKKERFSLILESASTNQTSMYLCASRDGTGGFNEQFFGPGTRLTVL.

The V call is TRBV9, the J call TRBJ2-7, with 12 bases that match TRBD2. This CDR3 contains 15 residues. The germline CDR1 and CDR2 sequences are SGDLS and YYNGEE. V gave up 0 bases and J gave up 2 bases; unmatched junction bases: 0. CDR3 sequence (DNA): TGTGCCAGCAGCGTAGGACTAGCGGGGGCCTACGAGCAGTACTTC. It is translated as CASSVGLAGAYEQYF.

The V gene is TRBV6-1, the J gene TRBJ2-3, with unresolved D. CDR3 length: 10 amino acids. Trimming removed 8 bases from V and 6 bases from J, with 6 bases in between. From germline, CDR1 is MNHNS and CDR2 SASEGT. The CDR3 DNA follows: TGTGCCAGCCAGTGGGATACGCAGTATTTT. It is translated as CASQWDTQYF.

In its sample, this clone was seen once. This sequence joins TRBV6-1 and TRBJ2-3; perhaps TRBD2 as D (6 bases). V was clipped by 2 bases and J by 6 bases, with 15 bases between them. Germline assignment: CDR1 MNHNS and CDR2 SASEGT. The CDR3 sequence is 15 residues long. In DNA form, the CDR3 reads TGTGCCAGCAGTGAAACGGGGGTCTCGTGGGATACGCAGTATTTT. Its protein product is CASSETGVSWDTQYF.

This chain joins TRBV27 and TRBJ2-1, with TRBD2 as a possible D gene (5 bases). CDR1 and CDR2 (germline): MNHEY, SMNVEV (reference sequence). V shed 3 bases and J shed 10 bases, with 16 bases lying between them. CDR3 length equals 14 residues. CDR3 protein: CASSFRGLGMEQFF. CDR3 DNA sequence: TGTGCCAGCAGTTTTCGTGGACTGGGAATGGAGCAGTTCTTC.

V gene TRBV5-1 combines with J gene TRBJ2-3; 8 bases align to TRBD1. Germline V CDR1 and CDR2: SGHRS, YFSETQ. The trim removed 2 bases at V and 2 bases at J, leaving 7 bases unmatched. The CDR3 runs to 16 residues. Written as DNA, the CDR3 is TGCGCCAGCAGCTTTGACAGGGGAGGAAACACAGATACGCAGTATTTT. It is translated as CASSFDRGGNTDTQYF.

This chain links TRBV7-9 with TRBJ2-1, with D unclear. Germline V CDR1 and CDR2: SEHNR, FQNEAQ (reference sequence). This CDR3 contains 13 residues. Trimming cost V 7 bases and J 6 bases, with 13 bases left between them. The CDR3 coding sequence is TGTGCCAGCATCGATTCACTCGCCAATGAGCAGTTCTTC. This gives the protein CASIDSLANEQFF.

The chain couples TRBV5-6 to TRBJ1-5; D gene ambiguous. CDR3 length equals 16 residues. Looked up from germline, CDR1 is SGHDT and CDR2 is YYEEEE. V lost 4 bases and J lost 3, with 17 bases in between. CDR3 sequence reads: CASSRRVPLSNQPQHF. CDR3 DNA sequence: TGTGCCAGCAGCCGACGGGTCCCACTTTCCAATCAGCCCCAGCATTTT.

The chain couples TRBV28 to TRBJ1-3; D is ambiguous. V was pared by 8 bases and J by 4 bases, with 6 bases between. The CDR3 has 11 amino acids. Looked up from germline, CDR1 is MDHEN and CDR2 is SYDVKM. CDR3 region: CASAKGNTIYF. The CDR3 DNA follows: TGTGCCAGCGCTAAGGGAAACACCATATATTTT.

The chain employs TRBV19 and TRBJ2-1; the match to TRBD1 covers 7 bases. J lost 2 bases, V lost 1 base, and 8 bases had no gene match. Looked up from germline, CDR1 is LNHDA and CDR2 is SQIVND (reference sequence). The CDR3 length is 17 residues. This chain's CDR3 is CASSIAVNRGAYNEQFF. The CDR3 coding sequence is TGTGCCAGTAGTATAGCCGTAAACAGGGGTGCCTACAATGAGCAGTTCTTC.

The chain employs TRBV28 and TRBJ2-7; 9 bases match TRBD1. After removal of 6 bases from V and 6 bases from J, the junction contained 18 bases not matched to a gene. CDR3 length equals 17 residues. Looked up from germline, CDR1 is MDHEN and CDR2 is SYDVKM. Here the CDR3 DNA reads TGTGCCAGCAGATTACGCTCAACAGGGGGCATTTTGAGCGAGCAGTACTTC. As protein: CASRLRSTGGILSEQYF.

The V and J genes are TRBV6-5 and TRBJ1-4, with a possible D match to TRBD1 (6 bases). There are 15 residues in the CDR3. Trimming pared 2 bases from V and 8 bases from J, leaving 15 bases between. CDR1 and CDR2 from the germline V gene are MNHEY and SVGAGI. CDR3 bases: TGTGCCAGCAGTTACCGGGGGGGCTCTGGGGAAAAACTGTTTTTT. Translating it yields CASSYRGGSGEKLFF.

The chain has TRBV6-1 and TRBJ2-7, with a tentative D call TRBD1 (5 bases). This CDR3 spans 14 amino acids. The germline gives CDR1 MNHNS, CDR2 SASEGT. V lost 3 bases, J lost 0 bases, and 9 bases lay in between. DNA of the CDR3: TGTGCCAGCAGTGACAGGGATTTCTCCTACGAGCAGTACTTC. Its translation is CASSDRDFSYEQYF.

The genes are TRBV7-3 and TRBJ2-1, with TRBD2 identical over 9 bases. V shed 4 bases, J shed 5 bases, and the junction held 6 bases outside the gene matches. The CDR3 sequence is 15 residues long. Germline CDR1 SGHTA, CDR2 FQGTGA. In DNA form, the CDR3 reads TGTGCCAGCAGCTCGGGACTAGCAGCCAACAATGAGCAGTTCTTC. This translates into CASSSGLAANNEQFF.

The V call is TRBV2, the J call TRBJ2-2, with 7 nucleotides matching TRBD1. Germline CDR1 and CDR2: SNHLY and FYNNEI. J gave up 1 base and V 1 base, and 3 bases lay outside the gene matches. CDR3 length: 16 residues. This CDR3 is CASSEVRTGNTGELFF. CDR3 sequence (DNA): TGTGCCAGCAGTGAAGTAAGGACAGGGAACACCGGGGAGCTGTTTTTT.

The rearrangement uses TRBV11-3 and TRBJ2-1; D not resolved. CDR1 SGHNT and CDR2 YENEEA come from the germline V gene. Trimming cost V 5 bases and J 6 bases, with 11 bases left between them. The CDR3 sequence is 13 residues long. The CDR3 nucleotides read TGTGCCAGCAGCCAACCGGGTCGCAATGAGCAGTTCTTC. Its translation: CASSQPGRNEQFF.

The chain carries TRBV2 and TRBJ2-3, with 10 bases that match TRBD2. Unmatched junction bases numbered 12, after V lost 11 bases and J lost 10 bases. The CDR3 sequence is 13 residues long. CDR1 and CDR2 (germline): SNHLY, FYNNEI. The CDR3 DNA sequence: TGTGCCTTAAGGGGGCTAGCGGGAGCCCCGCAGTATTTT. It specifies CALRGLAGAPQYF.

V usage is TRBV13 and J usage is TRBJ2-6; tentative D call: TRBD2 (6 bases). The germline V and J ends were trimmed by 2 bases and 3 bases, with 11 bases remaining between them. Per the germline V gene, CDR1 is PRHDT and CDR2 is FYEKMQ (reference sequence). The CDR3 length is 16 residues. The CDR3 here is CASSLNGGFGANVLTF. CDR3 in DNA: TGTGCCAGCAGCTTAAACGGGGGTTTTGGGGCCAACGTCCTGACTTTC.